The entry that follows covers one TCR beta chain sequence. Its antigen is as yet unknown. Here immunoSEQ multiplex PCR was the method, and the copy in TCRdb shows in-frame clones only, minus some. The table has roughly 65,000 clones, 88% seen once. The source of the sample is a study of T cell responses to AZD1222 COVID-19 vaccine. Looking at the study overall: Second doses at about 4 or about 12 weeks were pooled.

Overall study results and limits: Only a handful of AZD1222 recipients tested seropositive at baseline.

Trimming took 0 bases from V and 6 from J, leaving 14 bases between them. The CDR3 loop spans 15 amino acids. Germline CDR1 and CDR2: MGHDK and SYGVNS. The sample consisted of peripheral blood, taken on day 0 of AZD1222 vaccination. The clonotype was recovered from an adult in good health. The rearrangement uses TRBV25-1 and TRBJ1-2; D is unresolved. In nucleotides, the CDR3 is TGTGCCAGCAGTGAATATTCCCGGGGTGCGGATGGCTACACCTTC. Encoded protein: CASSEYSRGADGYTF.